In its sample, the clone carrying this T cell receptor (beta chain) was seen many times. This sample is part of a study of T cells in Graves' hyperthyroidism and ophthalmopathy. Study-wide background: Blood from the periphery was taken at initial diagnosis, before any treatment.

Template material for amplifying TCR beta CDR3 regions consisted of RNA transcripts. RT-PCR in the first round (using the HTBI primer set) targeted the TCR CDR3. TCRdb re-derived calls from the multiplex PCR reads in MiXCR, one entry per CDR3 protein. Found here are nearly 600,000 distinct CDR3 sequences, 13% to 15% of them singletons; the top ten hold about 7%. Enrolled ophthalmopathy patients presented with a Clinical Activity Score of at least 3, a NOSPECS grade of at least 4, and disease duration under 3 months. Based on clinical symptoms, serum thyroxine and TRAb, thyroid ultrasound and orbital computed tomography, diagnoses were reached. Trimming cost V 6 bases and J 10 bases; bases outside gene matches: 15. This CDR3 has 15 residues. CDR1 SEHNR and CDR2 FQNEAQ come from the germline V gene (reference sequence).

The rearrangement joins TRBV7-9 to TRBJ2-1; 7 nucleotides align to TRBD2. The TCR sequence derives from a young woman with Graves' ophthalmopathy. Sequenced input: blood. CDR3 in amino acids: CASSSQRDTPPEQFF. The CDR3 DNA reads TGTGCCAGCAGTAGCCAGCGGGATACCCCACCCGAGCAGTTCTTC.